Shown below are 17 T cell receptor beta chains from a single sample sequenced in a study of blood T cell repertoires in COVID-19. Profiling relied on immunoSEQ multiplex PCR, and the TCRdb table lists in-frame clones only, not all of them. Altogether 150,000 or so clones are present, roughly 90% being singletons, with the ten largest covering approximately 4.9%. The specimen sequenced was peripheral blood. The origin of the receptors is a man aged 30 to 45 with COVID-19, enrolled during active disease.

This chain connects TRBV2 to TRBJ1-5; D call uncertain. The ends were cut back, 4 bases at V and 4 bases at J, with 8 bases in the middle. The CDR3 totals 13 residues. Germline V gives CDR1 SNHLY, CDR2 FYNNEI. The CDR3 region is CASSGAGNQPQHF. CDR3 in DNA: TGTGCCAGCAGTGGGGCGGGGAATCAGCCCCAGCATTTT.

The chain carries TRBV5-1 and TRBJ2-5; 7 nucleotides agree with TRBD2. Germline lookup yields CDR1 SGHRS and CDR2 YFSETQ. The CDR3 is 16 residues long. The V and J ends lost 0 bases and 1 base, in that order; junction bases with no gene match: 6. The CDR3 region has the DNA TGCGCCAGCAGCTTGGCTCCTAGCGGCGCCCAAGAGACCCAGTACTTC. Amino acids: CASSLAPSGAQETQYF.

This chain connects TRBV4-3 to TRBJ1-3; no definite D call. The CDR3 is 15 amino acids. The V gene lost 1 base and the J gene lost 0 bases, with 7 bases spanning the gap. CDR1 and CDR2 (germline): LGHNA, YSLEER. The CDR3 loop is CASSQAGTSGNTIYF. DNA of the CDR3: TGCGCCAGCAGCCAAGCCGGTACCTCTGGAAACACCATATATTTT.

This chain joins TRBV2 and TRBJ1-2; tentatively, D is TRBD1 (5 bases). The CDR3 is 14 residues long. In germline, CDR1 is SNHLY, CDR2 FYNNEI. Trimming shortened V by 5 bases and J by 4 bases, and 14 bases separated the two germline ends. CDR3 region: CASSWGEGSYGYTF. The DNA of the CDR3 is TGTGCCAGCAGTTGGGGGGAGGGTAGCTATGGCTACACCTTC.

The CDR3 here is CASSHSGQGAQGYTF. DNA of the CDR3: TGTGCCAGCAGCCACTCGGGACAGGGGGCGCAGGGCTACACCTTC. The gene calls are TRBV16 and TRBJ1-2, with 12 bases that match TRBD1. The CDR3 is 15 amino acids. J was trimmed by 8 bases and V by 3 bases; bases with no gene match: 7. Germline values: CDR1 KGHSY, CDR2 FQNENV.

The rearrangement uses TRBV6-2 or TRBV6-3 and TRBJ2-1; tentative D call: TRBD1 (6 bases). CDR1 and CDR2 (germline): MNHEY, SVGEGT. There are 18 residues in the CDR3. The V and J ends lost 4 bases and 0 bases respectively, with 19 bases between them. The CDR3 nucleotides are TGTGCCAGCAGTTTACAAGCTAGGGGGAGCGGCTCCTACAATGAGCAGTTCTTC. Translating it yields CASSLQARGSGSYNEQFF.

The chain combines TRBV11-2 with TRBJ1-3; a weak D match, TRBD1 (6 bases). Germline loops: CDR1 SGHAT, CDR2 FQNNGV. This CDR3 comprises 16 residues. V was shortened by 6 bases and J by 0 bases, with 15 bases between the two germline ends. The CDR3 DNA sequence: TGTGCCAGCAGAAAACTCGGGGGGGCCTCTGGAAACACCATATATTTT. Translation: CASRKLGGASGNTIYF.

This clone came up once. V gene TRBV6-5 combines with J gene TRBJ1-2; 8 positions match TRBD1. The trim removed 4 bases at V and 2 bases at J, leaving 3 bases unmatched. The germline gives CDR1 MNHEY, CDR2 SVGAGI. There are 14 residues in the CDR3. The chain's CDR3 is CASSSGQGNYGYTF. The CDR3 DNA reads as TGTGCCAGCAGTTCTGGACAGGGAAACTATGGCTACACCTTC.

A few counts support this clone. This rearrangement joins TRBV30 to TRBJ2-6; the D gene is possibly TRBD2 (6 bases). This CDR3 is 15 amino acids long. The V end was cut by 0 bases, the J end by 4 bases, with 10 bases between. CDR1 and CDR2 from the germline V gene are GTSNPN and SVGIG (reference sequence). The CDR3: CAWSVGGGGANVLTF. CDR3 sequence (DNA): TGTGCCTGGAGTGTCGGGGGTGGAGGGGCCAACGTCCTGACTTTC.

This clone was seen just once. The chain recombines TRBV7-2 with TRBJ2-1; 13 nucleotides match TRBD2. J lost 0 bases, V lost 4 bases, and 3 bases had no gene match. Germline CDR1 reads SGHTA; CDR2 reads FQGNSA. The CDR3 extends over 17 amino acids. The CDR3 spells CASSSRLAGGSYNEQFF. Written as DNA, the CDR3 is TGTGCCAGCAGCTCGAGACTAGCGGGGGGCTCCTACAATGAGCAGTTCTTC.

V is TRBV9 and J is TRBJ2-1, with D possibly being TRBD1 (7 bases). With 5 bases removed from V and 9 bases from J, the gap between germline ends came to 21 bases. Germline V gene data show CDR1 as SGDLS and CDR2 as YYNGEE. CDR3 length: 15 amino acids. CDR3 nucleotide sequence: TGTGCCAGCAGTGGAGGGGGACAGAGGTTCGCTGAGCAGTTCTTC. This codes for CASSGGGQRFAEQFF.

V usage is TRBV28 and J usage is TRBJ1-2, with D maybe TRBD1 (6 bases). The germline gives CDR1 MDHEN, CDR2 SYDVKM. The CDR3 totals 15 residues. Trimming cost V 4 bases and J 6 bases, with 18 bases left between them. Here the CDR3 reads CASSSIPRGVNGYTF. DNA of the CDR3: TGTGCCAGCAGTTCCATCCCCAGGGGTGTGAATGGCTACACCTTC.

This clone was seen a single time. V and J are TRBV7-6 and TRBJ1-1, with 9 bases that match TRBD1. Losses at the gene ends were 8 bases for V and 6 bases for J; bases not matched to a gene: 7. The CDR3 consists of 13 residues. The V gene's germline CDR1 is SGHVS and CDR2 FNYEAQ. The CDR3 bases are TGTGCCAGCCCAACAGGGGGCTTGGCTGAAGCTTTCTTT. Protein sequence: CASPTGGLAEAFF. The whole variable domain, remainder taken from reference TRBV7-6 and TRBJ1-1, is GAGVSQSPRYKVTKRGQDVALRCDPISGHVSLYWYRQALGQGPEFLTYFNYEAQQDKSGLPNDRFSAERPEGSISTLTIQRTEQRDSAMYRCASPTGGLAEAFFGQGTRLTVV.

The gene calls are TRBV10-1 and TRBJ2-7; 10 nucleotides agree with TRBD1. V was clipped by 6 bases and J by 4 bases; unmatched bases: 9. The CDR3 runs 15 residues. Germline CDR1 and CDR2: WNHNN and SYGVQD (reference sequence). The CDR3 nucleotides read TGCGCCAGCAGGGGCGAGGGACAGGGGTGGTACGAGCAGTACTTC. Its translation is CASRGEGQGWYEQYF.

The J gene is TRBJ1-4, the V gene TRBV5-1; tentative D call: TRBD1 (6 bases). Trimming removed 0 bases at V and 0 bases at J, with 9 bases between. The length of the CDR3 is 16 residues. Germline V gene data show CDR1 as SGHRS and CDR2 as YFSETQ. CDR3 amino acids: CASSLGRGPTNEKLFF. The CDR3 DNA reads TGCGCCAGCAGCTTGGGCAGGGGACCAACTAATGAAAAACTGTTTTTT.

J is TRBJ2-7 and V is TRBV7-3; D gene uncertain. The CDR3 extends over 14 amino acids. V was pared by 1 base and J by 3 bases, with 10 bases between. Germline V lookup: CDR1 SGHTA, CDR2 FQGTGA. The CDR3 is CASSLIPGLYEQYF. CDR3 coding DNA: TGTGCCAGCAGCTTAATCCCGGGTCTCTACGAGCAGTACTTC.

The chain recombines TRBV7-9 with TRBJ1-6, with D possibly matching TRBD1 (5 bases). Germline V lookup: CDR1 SEHNR, CDR2 FQNEAQ (reference sequence). The CDR3 has 15 residues. The V end was cut by 2 bases, the J end by 4 bases, with 9 bases between. The CDR3: CASSLSGTYNSPLHF. In nucleotides, the CDR3 is TGTGCCAGCAGCTTATCGGGGACTTATAATTCACCCCTCCACTTT.